The 30 T cell receptor beta chains below all came from one sample that was sequenced in a study of cytomegalovirus exposure and HLA in healthy donors. This PCR relied on a set of 60 Vbeta primers and 13 Jbeta primers. The table came from immunoSEQ multiplex PCR; TCRdb's copy has only in-frame clones and leaves some out. The table lists 220,000 or so clones, roughly three quarters of them singletons. Source material: PBMCs. The receptors shown here come from a man aged 50-59 years in good health and CMV-seronegative.

This sequence joins TRBV2 and TRBJ1-6, with TRBD1 as a possible D gene (5 bases). This CDR3 has 13 residues. CDR1 is SNHLY, CDR2 FYNNEI, per germline. Trimming cost V 7 bases and J 7 bases, with 11 bases left between them. The chain's CDR3 is CASTGTPNSPLHF. DNA of the CDR3: TGTGCCAGCACCGGGACTCCGAATTCACCCCTCCACTTT.

This chain links TRBV2 with TRBJ1-2; 7 bases align to TRBD1. Unmatched junction bases numbered 4, after V lost 8 bases and J lost 1 base. CDR1 is SNHLY and CDR2 is FYNNEI in the germline V gene. The CDR3 has 13 amino acids. The CDR3 region is CASGGDSNYGYTF. The CDR3, as DNA: TGTGCCAGCGGTGGGGACAGTAACTATGGCTACACCTTC.

The V and J genes are TRBV5-1 and TRBJ2-1, with 10 nucleotides matching TRBD2. The length of the CDR3 is 16 residues. Germline CDR1 is SGHRS and CDR2 is YFSETQ. With V trimmed by 2 bases and J by 8 bases, 10 bases remained unmatched. The CDR3 here is CASSFEISGRIDEQFF. DNA for the CDR3: TGCGCCAGCAGCTTCGAAATTAGCGGGAGGATTGATGAGCAGTTCTTC.

V and J are TRBV5-4 and TRBJ1-1; D uncertain. V was cut by 0 bases and J by 8 bases, with 14 bases left in between. Germline V gene lookup returns CDR1 SGHNT and CDR2 YYREEE (reference sequence). This CDR3 has 14 residues. DNA for the CDR3: TGTGCCAGCAGCTTGGTAGCGACGGGAGAGGAAGCTTTCTTT. Protein product: CASSLVATGEEAFF.

The gene calls are TRBV28 and TRBJ2-7; D unresolved. V gave up 7 bases and J gave up 6 bases, with 13 bases separating them. This CDR3 has 12 amino acids. Germline assignment: CDR1 MDHEN and CDR2 SYDVKM. The CDR3 spells CASNVPSGEQYF. CDR3 DNA: TGTGCCAGCAACGTTCCTTCGGGCGAGCAGTACTTC.

This clone appeared a few times. The chain has TRBV18 and TRBJ2-5; no reliable D call. Gene TRBJ2-7 matches the end of the DNA better, so the J call may be wrong. CDR1 is KGHSH, CDR2 LQKENI, per germline. The CDR3 is made up of 14 amino acids. CDR3 protein: CASSPRRGGYEQYF. The CDR3 coding sequence is TGTGCCAGCTCCCCCCGACGCGGTGGGTACGAGCAGTACTTC.

CDR3 coding DNA: TGTGCCAGCAGCTTTGGACTAGCGGGAGGAACGTTCGATACGCAGTATTTT. This encodes CASSFGLAGGTFDTQYF. This rearrangement joins TRBV5-6 to TRBJ2-3; TRBD2 matches 14 bases. The CDR3 is made up of 17 amino acids. Germline V gene data show CDR1 as SGHDT and CDR2 as YYEEEE. Trimming cost V 2 bases and J 6 bases; bases outside gene matches: 8.

This clone was counted a few times. One junction end does not reproduce the germline sequence, and a read error may be involved. The chain uses TRBV9 and TRBJ1-2; 9 bases map to TRBD1. Germline-derived CDR1 and CDR2 are SGDLS and YYNGEE. The CDR3 extends over 14 amino acids. This CDR3 reads CASRETPGQGFLLF. CDR3 nucleotide sequence: TGTGCCAGCAGAGAAACTCCGGGACAGGGCTTTTTACTCTTC.

The rearrangement links TRBV10-3 to TRBJ2-1; 8 bases align to TRBD1. The CDR3 has 14 amino acids. The J segment lost 7 bases and the V segment lost 6 bases, leaving 8 bases of the junction unmatched. Germline V gene sequence: CDR1 ENHRY, CDR2 SYGVKD. CDR3 sequence (DNA): TGTGCCATCAGGGTCTCCAGGGGGCGGAATGAGCAGTTCTTC. It specifies CAIRVSRGRNEQFF.

The chain joins TRBV4-2 to TRBJ1-2, with 9 bases that match TRBD1. This CDR3 contains 18 residues. Unmatched junction bases numbered 15, after V lost 0 bases and J lost 7 bases. Germline CDR1 LGHNA, CDR2 YNFKEQ. CDR3 DNA: TGTGCCAGCAGCCAAGACGAGACCGCGGGACAGGGTGGTGCTGGCTACACCTTC. Its translation is CASSQDETAGQGGAGYTF.

V gene TRBV5-1 combines with J gene TRBJ2-7, with 12 bases fitting TRBD1. The CDR3 runs 16 residues. Trimming took 4 bases from V and 7 from J; bases not matched to a gene: 12. Germline CDR1 is SGHRS and CDR2 is YFSETQ. CDR3 sequence (DNA): TGCGCCAGCAGCGGCGGCCGGGGACAGGGGGCTCATGAGCAGTACTTC. The encoded protein is CASSGGRGQGAHEQYF. Full variable domain (missing parts from reference TRBV5-1 and TRBJ2-7): KAGVTQTPRYLIKTRGQQVTLSCSPISGHRSVSWYQQTPGQGLQFLFEYFSETQRNKGNFPGRFSGRQFSNSRSEMNVSTLELGDSALYLCASSGGRGQGAHEQYFGPGTRLTVT.

J is TRBJ2-5 and V is TRBV7-9, with a possible D match to TRBD1 (5 bases). The better agreement between TRBJ2-7 and the DNA end casts doubt on the J call. Per the germline V gene, CDR1 is SEHNR and CDR2 is FQNEAQ (reference sequence). This CDR3 region has 17 residues. DNA of the CDR3: TGTGCCAGCAGCTTAGAGGTCTTCCGACAGACAACTTACGAGCAGTACTTC. Its protein product is CASSLEVFRQTTYEQYF.

The chain carries TRBV10-3 and TRBJ2-7, with 10 bases lining up with TRBD2. This CDR3 is 15 amino acids long. The ends lost 8 bases at V and 0 bases at J; junction bases unmatched: 7. Germline V CDR1 and CDR2: ENHRY, SYGVKD. Here the CDR3 DNA reads TGTGCCATCTCCCGGACTAGCGGCAGCTCCTACGAGCAGTACTTC. Translating gives CAISRTSGSSYEQYF.

The chain links TRBV7-2 to TRBJ2-7; 7 bases line up with TRBD1. Germline V CDR1 and CDR2: SGHTA, FQGNSA. CDR3 size: 15 residues. Trimming took 1 base from V and 2 from J; bases not matched to a gene: 5. In DNA form, the CDR3 reads TGTGCCAGCAGCTTAGGTTATGGGACAGCCTACGAGCAGTACTTC. Protein sequence: CASSLGYGTAYEQYF.

The chain couples TRBV10-3 to TRBJ2-1; 12 bases are a match to TRBD2. V lost 6 bases to trimming and J lost 6 bases; unmatched junction nucleotides: 9. Germline V lookup: CDR1 ENHRY, CDR2 SYGVKD. The CDR3 consists of 16 residues. This chain's CDR3 is CAIRRVLAGGVNEQFF. CDR3 bases: TGTGCCATCAGAAGAGTGCTAGCGGGAGGGGTCAATGAGCAGTTCTTC.

The chain recombines TRBV28 with TRBJ2-7; unclear D gene. Germline assignment: CDR1 MDHEN and CDR2 SYDVKM. This CDR3 region has 11 residues. Trimming stripped 3 bases from V and 5 bases from J, with 5 bases between. The CDR3 region is CASSFRDEQYF. The CDR3 coding sequence is TGTGCCAGCAGTTTTCGCGACGAGCAGTACTTC.

The CDR3 reads CASSPKITSGYGDEQYF. In DNA form, the CDR3 reads TGTGCCAGCAGCCCTAAAATTACTAGCGGGTATGGCGACGAGCAGTACTTC. The chain employs TRBV27 and TRBJ2-5; 9 positions match TRBD2. The J call is in doubt because the DNA end fits TRBJ2-7 better. The germline gives CDR1 MNHEY, CDR2 SMNVEV (reference sequence). This CDR3 region has 17 residues.

The rearrangement uses TRBV6-5 and TRBJ1-2, with 8 bases matching TRBD1. The CDR3 is made up of 13 amino acids. Germline loops: CDR1 MNHEY, CDR2 SVGAGI. V lost 4 bases to trimming and J lost 8 bases; unmatched junction nucleotides: 6. The CDR3 DNA sequence: TGTGCCAGCAGTTTTCGACAGGGGCGAGGCTACACCTTC. Its translation is CASSFRQGRGYTF.

The chain joins TRBV27 to TRBJ1-1; TRBD1 is a possible D gene (6 bases). CDR3 length: 15 residues. Trimming took off 5 bases at V and 6 bases at J, with 19 bases between the two ends. Germline V gene data show CDR1 as MNHEY and CDR2 as SMNVEV (reference sequence). Written as DNA, the CDR3 is TGTGCCAGCAGTCCTATCGGGACAACGTCGCCTGAAGCTTTCTTT. It yields the protein CASSPIGTTSPEAFF.

A note on this clone: Mismatch with germline at one junction end may stem from a read error. The gene calls are TRBV27 and TRBJ2-1, with 13 bases aligning to TRBD2. Per germline, CDR1 MNHEY and CDR2 SMNVEV (reference sequence). The CDR3 loop spans 19 amino acids. The CDR3 DNA follows: TGTGCCAGCAGTTTATATCTGGGACTAGCGGGATCATCCTTCAATGAGCAGTTCTTC. Translating it yields CASSLYLGLAGSSFNEQFF.

CDR3 protein: CASSGAGGPYEQYF. Here the CDR3 DNA reads TGTGCCAGCAGCGGAGCGGGAGGCCCCTACGAGCAGTACTTC. The chain recombines TRBV25-1 with TRBJ2-7; 9 nucleotides align to TRBD2. The V gene's germline CDR1 is MGHDK and CDR2 SYGVNS. The V segment lost 6 bases and the J segment 2 bases; nucleotides outside the gene matches: 5. The CDR3 runs to 14 residues.

The V gene is TRBV9, the J gene TRBJ1-3; D call uncertain. The germline V and J ends were trimmed by 2 bases and 0 bases, with 18 bases remaining between them. The CDR3 extends over 18 amino acids. CDR1 and CDR2 from the germline V gene are SGDLS and YYNGEE. CDR3 bases: TGTGCCAGCAGCGTTTTTAATGTTGTCGGAGCCTCTGGAAACACCATATATTTT. Its translation: CASSVFNVVGASGNTIYF.

The J gene is TRBJ2-2, the V gene TRBV7-9; 9 nucleotides line up with TRBD1. The germline CDR1 and CDR2 sequences are SEHNR and FQNEAQ (reference sequence). The CDR3 has 15 amino acids. Trimming took 5 bases from V and 5 from J; bases not matched to a gene: 6. The CDR3 protein is CASSRGTGSTGELFF. In DNA form, the CDR3 reads TGTGCCAGCAGCCGGGGGACAGGGAGTACCGGGGAGCTGTTTTTT.

The rearrangement uses TRBV28 and TRBJ2-7; 8 nucleotides line up with TRBD1. Germline loops: CDR1 MDHEN, CDR2 SYDVKM. This CDR3 is built from 14 residues. V lost 4 bases, J lost 4 bases, and 6 bases stayed unmatched. DNA of the CDR3: TGTGCCAGCAGTTGGGGACAGGTGATTTACGAGCAGTACTTC. Translation gives CASSWGQVIYEQYF.

The chain employs TRBV5-1 and TRBJ2-1; D not certain. Germline loops: CDR1 SGHRS, CDR2 YFSETQ. Trimming took 1 base from V and 3 from J, leaving 5 bases between them. The CDR3 covers 13 residues. CDR3 sequence reads: CASSLQDYNEQFF. The CDR3 DNA reads as TGCGCCAGCAGCTTGCAGGACTACAATGAGCAGTTCTTC.

V is TRBV6-5 and J is TRBJ1-3, with a possible D match to TRBD1 (5 bases). V was clipped by 5 bases and J by 2 bases, with 10 bases between them. Germline V lookup: CDR1 MNHEY, CDR2 SVGAGI. The CDR3 loop spans 14 amino acids. This CDR3 is CASSQQGAGNTIYF. The CDR3 DNA follows: TGTGCCAGCAGTCAGCAGGGTGCTGGAAACACCATATATTTT.

This clone was recorded a few times. The chain carries TRBV2 and TRBJ2-7; D unresolved. The CDR3 is 12 residues long. CDR1 and CDR2 from the germline V gene are SNHLY and FYNNEI. Trimming took off 2 bases at V and 2 bases at J, with 4 bases between the two ends. CDR3: CASSESAYEQYF. CDR3 coding DNA: TGTGCCAGCAGTGAATCGGCCTACGAGCAGTACTTC.

This sequence joins TRBV10-1 and TRBJ2-5; D uncertain. The end of the DNA fits TRBJ2-7 better, so the J call may be wrong. Germline V CDR1 and CDR2: WNHNN, SYGVQD (reference sequence). The CDR3 is 15 amino acids. Here the CDR3 reads CASSDRFAESYEQYF. The CDR3 DNA follows: TGCGCCAGCAGTGACCGCTTTGCGGAGTCCTACGAGCAGTACTTC.

V is TRBV7-8 and J is TRBJ2-1; 7 nucleotides align to TRBD2. Germline CDR1 reads SGHVS; CDR2 reads FQNEAQ. The ends lost 5 bases at V and 10 bases at J; junction bases unmatched: 14. The length of the CDR3 is 15 residues. The CDR3 spells CASSPTNHPGGEQFF. The CDR3 DNA follows: TGTGCCAGCAGCCCTACTAACCATCCGGGGGGAGAGCAGTTCTTC.

This sequence joins TRBV6-4 and TRBJ2-2; D gene uncertain. There are 14 residues in the CDR3. Germline V gene sequence: CDR1 MRHNA, CDR2 SNTAGT. V lost 5 bases and J 2 bases, leaving 9 bases between the germline ends. CDR3 DNA sequence: TGTGCCAGCAGTTTAGAACTTAACACCGGGGAGCTGTTTTTT. It translates to CASSLELNTGELFF.